This TCR beta chain is drawn from a study of cytomegalovirus exposure and HLA in healthy donors. As for this clone: Its antigen remains unidentified.

The PCR used 60 Vbeta and 13 Jbeta primers. Produced via immunoSEQ multiplex PCR; TCRdb's table is partial and in-frame only. This sample has approximately 210,000 clones, with about 85% found just once. The V gene's germline CDR1 is SEHNR and CDR2 FQNEAQ (reference sequence). This CDR3 has 15 residues. Trimming pared 1 base from V and 3 bases from J, leaving 9 bases between. Study-wide results and caveats: Published work reported that the classifier diagnosed cytomegalovirus status with high specificity and sensitivity.

Sequencing input: PBMCs. The genes are TRBV7-9 and TRBJ2-2; perhaps TRBD2 as D (7 bases). The TCR sequence derives from a woman aged 50 to 60 in good health and CMV-seronegative. DNA for the CDR3: TGTGCCAGCAGCTTAGAAGGGGGGGACACCGGGGAGCTGTTTTTT. Amino acids: CASSLEGGDTGELFF.